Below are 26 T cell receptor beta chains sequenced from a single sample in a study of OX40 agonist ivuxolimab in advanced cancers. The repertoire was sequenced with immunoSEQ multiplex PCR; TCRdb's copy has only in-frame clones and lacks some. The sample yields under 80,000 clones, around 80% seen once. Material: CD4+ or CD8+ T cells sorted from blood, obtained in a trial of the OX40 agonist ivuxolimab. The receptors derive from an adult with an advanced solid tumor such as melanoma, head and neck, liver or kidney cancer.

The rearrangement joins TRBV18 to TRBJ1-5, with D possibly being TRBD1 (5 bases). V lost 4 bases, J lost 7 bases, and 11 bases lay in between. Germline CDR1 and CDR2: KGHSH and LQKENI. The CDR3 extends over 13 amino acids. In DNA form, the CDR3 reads TGTGCCAGCTCACAGGGGACCGACCAGCCCCAGCATTTT. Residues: CASSQGTDQPQHF.

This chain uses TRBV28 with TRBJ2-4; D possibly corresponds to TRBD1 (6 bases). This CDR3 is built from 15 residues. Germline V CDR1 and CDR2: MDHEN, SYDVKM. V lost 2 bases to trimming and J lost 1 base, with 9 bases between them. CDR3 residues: CASSLTGMAKNIQYF. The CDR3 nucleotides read TGTGCCAGCAGTTTAACAGGGATGGCCAAAAACATTCAGTACTTC.

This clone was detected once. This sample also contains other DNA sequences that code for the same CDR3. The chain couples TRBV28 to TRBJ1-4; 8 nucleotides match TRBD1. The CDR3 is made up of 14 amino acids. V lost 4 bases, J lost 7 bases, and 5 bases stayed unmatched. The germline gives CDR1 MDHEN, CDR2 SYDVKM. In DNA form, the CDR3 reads TGTGCCAGCAGTTCTGGACAGGGAGGTGAAAAACTGTTTTTT. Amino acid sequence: CASSSGQGGEKLFF.

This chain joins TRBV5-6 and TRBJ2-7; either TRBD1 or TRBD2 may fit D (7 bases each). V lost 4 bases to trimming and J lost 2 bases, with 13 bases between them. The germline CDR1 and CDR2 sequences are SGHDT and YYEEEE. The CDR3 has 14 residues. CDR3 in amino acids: CASSSGTVTYEQYF. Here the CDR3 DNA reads TGTGCCAGCAGCAGCGGGACAGTAACCTACGAGCAGTACTTC. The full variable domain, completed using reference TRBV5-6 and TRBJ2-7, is DAGVTQSPTHLIKTRGQQVTLRCSPKSGHDTVSWYQQALGQGPQFIFQYYEEEERQRGNFPDRFSGHQFPNYSSELNVNALLLGDSALYLCASSSGTVTYEQYFGPGTRLTVT.

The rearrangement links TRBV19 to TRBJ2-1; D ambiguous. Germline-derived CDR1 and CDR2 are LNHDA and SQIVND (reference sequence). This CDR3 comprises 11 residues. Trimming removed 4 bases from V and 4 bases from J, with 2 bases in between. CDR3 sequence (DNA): TGTGCCAGTAGTAGTTACAATGAGCAGTTCTTC. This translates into CASSSYNEQFF.

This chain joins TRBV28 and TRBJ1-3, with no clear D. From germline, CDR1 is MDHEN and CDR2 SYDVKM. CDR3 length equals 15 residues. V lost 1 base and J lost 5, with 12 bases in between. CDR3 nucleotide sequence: TGTGCCAGCAGTTTATTAGGGCGCGGACGAAACACCATATATTTT. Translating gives CASSLLGRGRNTIYF.

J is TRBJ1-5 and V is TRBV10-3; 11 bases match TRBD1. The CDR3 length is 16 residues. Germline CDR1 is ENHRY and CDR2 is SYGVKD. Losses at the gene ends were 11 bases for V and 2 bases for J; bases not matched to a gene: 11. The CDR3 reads CAASGTGGMGNQPQHF. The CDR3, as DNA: TGTGCCGCTAGCGGGACAGGGGGAATGGGCAATCAGCCCCAGCATTTT.

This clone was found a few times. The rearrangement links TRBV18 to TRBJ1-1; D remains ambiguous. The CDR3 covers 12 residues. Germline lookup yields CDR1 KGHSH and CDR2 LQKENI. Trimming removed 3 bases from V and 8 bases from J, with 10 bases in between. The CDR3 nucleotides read TGTGCCAGCTCACCTGGCAGAGTGGAAGCTTTCTTT. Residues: CASSPGRVEAFF.

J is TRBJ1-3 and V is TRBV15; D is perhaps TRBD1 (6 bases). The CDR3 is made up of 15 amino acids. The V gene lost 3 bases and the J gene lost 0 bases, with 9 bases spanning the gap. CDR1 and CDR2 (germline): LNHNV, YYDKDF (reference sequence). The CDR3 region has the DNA TGTGCCACCAGCAGGGACAGAGGCTCTGGAAACACCATATATTTT. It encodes CATSRDRGSGNTIYF. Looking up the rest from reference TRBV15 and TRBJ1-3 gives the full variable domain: DAMVIQNPRYQVTQFGKPVTLSCSQTLNHNVMYWYQQKSSQAPKLLFHYYDKDFNNEADTPDNFQSRRPNTSFCFLDIRSPGLGDTAMYLCATSRDRGSGNTIYFGEGSWLTVV.

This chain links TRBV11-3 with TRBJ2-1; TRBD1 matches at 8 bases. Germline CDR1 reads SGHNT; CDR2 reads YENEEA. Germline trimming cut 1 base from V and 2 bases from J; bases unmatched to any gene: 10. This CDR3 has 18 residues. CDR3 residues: CASSLGQGKTEAYNEQFF. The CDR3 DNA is TGTGCCAGCAGCTTAGGACAGGGGAAGACTGAGGCCTACAATGAGCAGTTCTTC.

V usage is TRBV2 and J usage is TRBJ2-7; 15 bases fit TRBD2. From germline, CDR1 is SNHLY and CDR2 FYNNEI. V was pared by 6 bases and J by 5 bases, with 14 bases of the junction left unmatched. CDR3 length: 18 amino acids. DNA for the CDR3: TGTGCCAGCAGCTGGACTAGCGGGGGGGCCCCTCGCCTCGACGAGCAGTACTTC. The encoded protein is CASSWTSGGAPRLDEQYF. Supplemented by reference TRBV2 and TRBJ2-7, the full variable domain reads EPEVTQTPSHQVTQMGQEVILRCVPISNHLYFYWYRQILGQKVEFLVSFYNNEISEKSEIFDDQFSVERPDGSNFTLKIRSTKLEDSAMYFCASSWTSGGAPRLDEQYFGPGTRLTVT.

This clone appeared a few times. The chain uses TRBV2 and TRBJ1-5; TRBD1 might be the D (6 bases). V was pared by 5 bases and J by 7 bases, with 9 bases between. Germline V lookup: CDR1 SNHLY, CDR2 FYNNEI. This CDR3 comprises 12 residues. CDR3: CASSKQGQPQHF. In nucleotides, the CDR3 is TGTGCCAGCAGTAAACAGGGCCAGCCCCAGCATTTT.

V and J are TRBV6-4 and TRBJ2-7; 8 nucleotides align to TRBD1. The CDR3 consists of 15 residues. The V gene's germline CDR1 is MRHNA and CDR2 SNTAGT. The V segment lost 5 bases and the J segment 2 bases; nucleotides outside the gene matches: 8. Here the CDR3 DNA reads TGTGCCAGCAGTTACCGAAGGACAGGGACCTACGAGCAGTACTTC. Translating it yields CASSYRRTGTYEQYF.

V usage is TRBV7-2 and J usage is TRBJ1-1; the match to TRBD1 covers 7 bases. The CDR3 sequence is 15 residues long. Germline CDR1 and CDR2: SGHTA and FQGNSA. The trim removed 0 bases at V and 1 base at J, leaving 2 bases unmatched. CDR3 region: CASSLAGTANTEAFF. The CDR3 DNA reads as TGTGCCAGCAGCTTAGCGGGGACAGCGAACACTGAAGCTTTCTTT.

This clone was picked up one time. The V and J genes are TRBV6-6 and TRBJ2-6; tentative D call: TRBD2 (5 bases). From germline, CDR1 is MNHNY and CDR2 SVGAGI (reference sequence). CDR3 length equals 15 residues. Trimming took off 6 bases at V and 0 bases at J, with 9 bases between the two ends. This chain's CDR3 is CASRPGNSGANVLTF. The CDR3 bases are TGTGCCAGCAGGCCGGGAAACTCTGGGGCCAACGTCCTGACTTTC.

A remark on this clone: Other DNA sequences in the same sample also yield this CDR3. CDR3 in amino acids: CATSTRQGREKLFF. The CDR3 DNA sequence: TGTGCCACCAGCACCAGACAGGGGCGGGAAAAACTGTTTTTT. V gene TRBV15 combines with J gene TRBJ1-4, with TRBD1 matching over 8 bases. This CDR3 is 14 amino acids long. The V and J ends lost 4 bases and 8 bases, in that order; junction bases with no gene match: 6. In germline, CDR1 is LNHNV, CDR2 YYDKDF (reference sequence).

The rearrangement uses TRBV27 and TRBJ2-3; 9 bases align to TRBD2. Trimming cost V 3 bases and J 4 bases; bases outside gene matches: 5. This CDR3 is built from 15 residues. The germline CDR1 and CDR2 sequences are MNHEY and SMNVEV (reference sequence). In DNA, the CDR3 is TGTGCCAGCAGTTTTAGCGGGGGCTGGGCAGATACGCAGTATTTT. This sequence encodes CASSFSGGWADTQYF.

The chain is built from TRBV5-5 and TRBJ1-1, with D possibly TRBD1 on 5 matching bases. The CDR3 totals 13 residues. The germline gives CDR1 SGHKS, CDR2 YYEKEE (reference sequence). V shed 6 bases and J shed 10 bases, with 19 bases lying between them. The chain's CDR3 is CASTRGGAGGAFF. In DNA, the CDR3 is TGTGCCAGCACCCGGGGAGGGGCTGGGGGAGCTTTCTTT.

CDR3 loop: CASRPLAGGGTFGEQYF. Here the CDR3 DNA reads TGTGCCAGCAGACCATTAGCGGGGGGAGGGACCTTCGGGGAGCAGTACTTC. This sequence joins TRBV28 and TRBJ2-7, with 10 bases aligning to TRBD2. The length of the CDR3 is 17 residues. J lost 7 bases, V lost 6 bases, and 18 bases had no gene match. Per germline, CDR1 MDHEN and CDR2 SYDVKM.

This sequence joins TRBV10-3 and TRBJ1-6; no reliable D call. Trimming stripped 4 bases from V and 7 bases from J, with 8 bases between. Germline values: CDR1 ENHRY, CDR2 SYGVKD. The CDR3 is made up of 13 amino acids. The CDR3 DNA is TGTGCCATCAGTGTGGGCAGCAATTCACCCCTCCACTTT. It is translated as CAISVGSNSPLHF.

CDR3 bases: TGCGCCAGCAGTGAGGAATGGGGAACTGAAGCTTTCTTT. Amino acids: CASSEEWGTEAFF. J is TRBJ1-1 and V is TRBV10-2; D remains unclear. The CDR3 sequence is 13 residues long. V was pared by 2 bases and J by 5 bases, with 9 bases between. CDR1 is WSHSY, CDR2 SAAADI, per germline.

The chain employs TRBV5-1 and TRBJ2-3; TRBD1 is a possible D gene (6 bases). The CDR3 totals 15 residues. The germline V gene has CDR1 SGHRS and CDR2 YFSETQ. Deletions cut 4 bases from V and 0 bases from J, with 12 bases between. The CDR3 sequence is CASSPGQPSTDTQYF. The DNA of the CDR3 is TGCGCCAGCAGCCCGGGACAACCTAGCACAGATACGCAGTATTTT.

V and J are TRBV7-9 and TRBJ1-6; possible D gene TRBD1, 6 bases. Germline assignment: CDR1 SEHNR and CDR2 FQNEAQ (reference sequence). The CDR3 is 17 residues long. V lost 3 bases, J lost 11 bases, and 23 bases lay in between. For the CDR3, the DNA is TGTGCCAGCAGCTTTAACCATGGACAGACCCGTTTCCCACCCCTCCACTTT. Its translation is CASSFNHGQTRFPPLHF.

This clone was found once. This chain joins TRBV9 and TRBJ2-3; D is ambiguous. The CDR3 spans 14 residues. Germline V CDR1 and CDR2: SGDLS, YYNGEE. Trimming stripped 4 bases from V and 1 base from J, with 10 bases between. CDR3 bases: TGTGCCAGCAGCCCAGGAGACGGCACAGATACGCAGTATTTT. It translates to CASSPGDGTDTQYF.

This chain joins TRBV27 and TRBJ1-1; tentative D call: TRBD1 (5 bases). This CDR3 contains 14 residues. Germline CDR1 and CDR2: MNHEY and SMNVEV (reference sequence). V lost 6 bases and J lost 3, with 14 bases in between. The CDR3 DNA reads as TGTGCCAGCAGCCGAGGGGTGGGGGACACTGAAGCTTTCTTT. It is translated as CASSRGVGDTEAFF.

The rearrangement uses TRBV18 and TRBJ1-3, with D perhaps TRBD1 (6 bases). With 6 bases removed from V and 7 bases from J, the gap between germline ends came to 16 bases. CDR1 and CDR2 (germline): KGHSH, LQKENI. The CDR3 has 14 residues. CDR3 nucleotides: TGTGCCAGCTCTCGAGCCATGGACAGCAACACCATATATTTT. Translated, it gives CASSRAMDSNTIYF.